This passage covers 13 T cell receptor beta chains from one sample sequenced in a study of low-dose radiotherapy and immunotherapy resistance in tumors. The time point: after trial treatment. Treatment here: LDRT plus nivolumab, ipilimumab, low-dose cyclophosphamide and aspirin (RACIN trial). Alpha- and beta-chain coverage of first-strand cDNA came from TRAV- and TRBV-specific primers. A constant-region primer paired with the V-primer adapter amplified TCRs over about 18 PCR cycles. TCRdb recomputed calls from the reads with MiXCR, one row per CDR3 protein. In the table there are tens of thousands of distinct CDR3 sequences, less than 30% of which are singletons. The material sequenced was PBMCs, taken after low-dose radiotherapy plus immunotherapy. The receptors here all came from a male donor with prostate cancer.

This clonotype was found a few times. CDR3 in amino acids: CASSFAGGSIYEQYF. In DNA form, the CDR3 reads TGCGCCAGCAGCTTTGCAGGGGGCTCAATCTACGAGCAGTACTTC. The chain uses TRBV5-1 and TRBJ2-7, with 8 positions matching TRBD1. The V gene end was trimmed by 2 bases and the J gene end by 3 bases; junction bases not matched to a gene: 7. This CDR3 region has 15 residues. Looked up from germline, CDR1 is SGHRS and CDR2 is YFSETQ.

Many counts were recorded for this clonotype. A junction boundary mismatches the germline segment, possibly from a read error. The chain links TRBV5-3 to TRBJ1-1; D gene unclear. TRBV5-3 qualifies as an ORF whose function is uncertain. The CDR3 sequence is 16 residues long. The CDR3 here is CASSLAGLGPRAEAFF. CDR3 in DNA: TGTGCCAGCAGCTTGGCAGGTCTTGGGCCACGGGCTGAAGCTTTCTTT.

The V call is TRBV29-1, the J call TRBJ2-5; possibly TRBD1 for D (6 bases). The V and J ends lost 3 bases and 0 bases respectively, with 14 bases between them. This CDR3 is built from 15 residues. Germline V gives CDR1 SQVTM, CDR2 ANQGSEA. This chain's CDR3 is CSVDSRGYYQETQYF. The CDR3, as DNA: TGCAGCGTTGACTCCAGGGGCTATTACCAAGAGACCCAGTACTTC.

The table lists this clonotype with a few counts. The chain has TRBV20-1 and TRBJ2-1, with D maybe TRBD1 (5 bases). This CDR3 is built from 15 residues. Trimming shortened V by 3 bases and J by 5 bases, and 17 bases separated the two germline ends. Germline V CDR1 and CDR2: DFQATT, SNEGSKA (reference sequence). The CDR3 protein is CSASHRAVGDNEQFF. The DNA for the CDR3 is TGCAGTGCTAGTCATCGTGCGGTAGGGGACAATGAGCAGTTCTTC.

In its sample, this clonotype was seen many times. In nucleotides, the CDR3 is TGTGCCATTAGCCCCCGGGAGTTCGGCACAGATACGCAGTATTTT. Protein product: CAISPREFGTDTQYF. The gene calls are TRBV10-3 and TRBJ2-3, with D possibly matching TRBD2 (6 bases). This CDR3 contains 15 residues. Germline-derived CDR1 and CDR2 are ENHRY and SYGVKD. Trimming removed 9 bases at V and 1 base at J, with 17 bases between.

Comments on this clonotype: This likely stems from a read error, as it lies one base from a far larger clone. V and J are TRBV7-4 and TRBJ2-7; 8 positions agree with TRBD2. The CDR3 is made up of 15 amino acids. Germline V gene lookup returns CDR1 SGHVT and CDR2 SQSDAQ. J lost 7 bases, V lost 5 bases, and 13 bases had no gene match. CDR3 DNA: TGTGCCAGCAGCCCGGGACTAGGGGGTAAGAGTGAGCAGTACTTC. This codes for CASSPGLGGKSEQYF.

This clonotype was seen repeatedly, ten times or more. This sequence joins TRBV14 and TRBJ2-6; D may be TRBD1 or TRBD2 (6 bases each). Trimming removed 5 bases from V and 2 bases from J, with 13 bases in between. CDR1 SGHDN and CDR2 FVKESK come from the germline V gene. The CDR3 is made up of 16 amino acids. CDR3 DNA sequence: TGTGCCAGCAGCTTGAGGGGGGAGACTGGGGCCAACGTCCTGACTTTC. Residues: CASSLRGETGANVLTF.

This clonotype was detected ten times or more. The chain uses TRBV10-3 and TRBJ2-7; 7 nucleotides line up with TRBD2. The CDR3 consists of 15 residues. V lost 0 bases, J lost 3 bases, and 5 bases stayed unmatched. Germline CDR1 reads ENHRY; CDR2 reads SYGVKD. The CDR3 DNA reads TGTGCCATCAGTGAGTCTTCGGGACTACACTACGAGCAGTACTTC. Translating it yields CAISESSGLHYEQYF.

This clonotype was seen more than once but under ten times. The chain combines TRBV14 with TRBJ1-6; TRBD1 is a possible D gene (6 bases). From germline, CDR1 is SGHDN and CDR2 FVKESK. The CDR3 length is 17 residues. The V end lost 1 base, the J end lost 1 base, and 11 bases lay between the germline ends. CDR3 bases: TGTGCCAGCAGCCAAGGACAGGAACTGTCCTATAATTCACCCCTCCACTTT. This gives the protein CASSQGQELSYNSPLHF.

In this sample, this clonotype turned up many times. This chain uses TRBV5-5 with TRBJ2-1; D unresolved. CDR1 and CDR2 (germline): SGHKS, YYEKEE (reference sequence). V lost 0 bases and J lost 4, with 11 bases in between. The CDR3 spans 15 residues. Here the CDR3 reads CASSLDLVEYNEQFF. The CDR3 coding sequence is TGTGCCAGCAGCTTGGATCTAGTTGAGTACAATGAGCAGTTCTTC.

This clonotype was observed at least ten times. The chain couples TRBV12-2 to TRBJ2-7; the D segment call TRBD1 is taken from the table without a DNA check. TRBV12-2 is a listed pseudogene. This CDR3 has 14 amino acids. CDR3 protein: CASRLPRGGCEQYF. Here the CDR3 DNA reads TGTGCAAGTCGCTTGCCGAGGGGCGGCTGCGAGCAGTACTTC.

This clonotype showed up many times. The chain combines TRBV23-1 with TRBJ2-2; 14 positions match TRBD2. TRBV23-1 is sorted into the ORF group, with uncertain function. The CDR3 is 17 amino acids. J lost 3 bases, V lost 6 bases, and 6 bases had no gene match. The CDR3 nucleotides are TGCGCCAGCAGATCGACTAGCGGGGGGGCTCACACCGGGGAGCTGTTTTTT. It codes for CASRSTSGGAHTGELFF.

The chain employs TRBV2 and TRBJ1-1, with D unresolved. Per the germline V gene, CDR1 is SNHLY and CDR2 is FYNNEI. This CDR3 comprises 10 residues. The V end lost 8 bases, the J end lost 8 bases, and 9 bases lay between the germline ends. CDR3 region: CASRVSEAFF. CDR3 nucleotides: TGTGCCAGCCGGGTGTCCGAAGCTTTCTTT. The full variable domain, rest sourced from reference TRBV2 and TRBJ1-1, is EPEVTQTPSHQVTQMGQEVILRCVPISNHLYFYWYRQILGQKVEFLVSFYNNEISEKSEIFDDQFSVERPDGSNFTLKIRSTKLEDSAMYFCASRVSEAFFGQGTRLTVV.